A selection of T cell receptor beta chains follows, all from one sample in a study of blood T cell repertoires in COVID-19. Assay: immunoSEQ multiplex PCR; the TCRdb copy retains only in-frame clones and omits some. The sample yields 13,000 or so clones, approximately 91% seen once. Sequenced sample: peripheral blood. The receptor source for this set is a human donor in a cohort sampled during active COVID-19. Both conserved end residues are part of each CDR3. D genes are given only for firm matches.

cdr3_aa: CASSQVWGDTEAFF
d_call: .
j_call: TRBJ1-1
v_call: TRBV4-1

cdr3_aa: CASSQDGLRNAGELFF
d_call: .
j_call: TRBJ2-2
v_call: TRBV4-3

cdr3_aa: CASSQEQGANTEAFF
d_call: .
j_call: TRBJ1-1
v_call: TRBV18

cdr3_aa: CASSLEGQGAVTEAFF
d_call: TRBD1
j_call: TRBJ1-1
v_call: TRBV7-6

cdr3_aa: CASSLPTGYSGANVLTF
d_call: .
j_call: TRBJ2-6
v_call: TRBV28

cdr3_aa: CASSLLEARALGETQYF
d_call: .
j_call: TRBJ2-5
v_call: TRBV28

cdr3_aa: CASSPGTGNLGQYF
d_call: TRBD1
j_call: TRBJ2-7
v_call: TRBV4-1

cdr3_aa: CASSLAPSNTDTQYF
d_call: .
j_call: TRBJ2-3
v_call: TRBV5-1

cdr3_aa: CASSRDSHYEQYF
d_call: TRBD1
j_call: TRBJ2-7
v_call: TRBV27

cdr3_aa: CATAGVGDTQYF
d_call: .
j_call: TRBJ2-3
v_call: TRBV24-1

cdr3_aa: CASRNREGGNTEAFF
d_call: .
j_call: TRBJ1-1
v_call: TRBV2

cdr3_aa: CASSQDGAESLLAKNIQYF
d_call: .
j_call: TRBJ2-4
v_call: TRBV4-1

cdr3_aa: CASSPHYNEQFF
d_call: .
j_call: TRBJ2-1
v_call: TRBV27

cdr3_aa: CASRAGTGENTIYF
d_call: TRBD1
j_call: TRBJ1-3
v_call: TRBV9

cdr3_aa: CASSFQDRESQPQHF
d_call: TRBD1
j_call: TRBJ1-5
v_call: TRBV5-6

cdr3_aa: CASSSDRQGRTGELFF
d_call: TRBD1
j_call: TRBJ2-2
v_call: TRBV7-6

cdr3_aa: CASSYGQETQYF
d_call: .
j_call: TRBJ2-5
v_call: TRBV2

cdr3_aa: CASSPSRGSETQYF
d_call: .
j_call: TRBJ2-5
v_call: TRBV11-2

cdr3_aa: CASSRGLAGAGTDTQYF
d_call: TRBD2
j_call: TRBJ2-3
v_call: TRBV28

cdr3_aa: CASSRGQASTQHF
d_call: TRBD1
j_call: TRBJ1-5
v_call: TRBV27

cdr3_aa: CASSLGTNYGYTF
d_call: .
j_call: TRBJ1-2
v_call: TRBV28

cdr3_aa: CASSPRRGPDYGYTF
d_call: .
j_call: TRBJ1-2
v_call: TRBV7-2

cdr3_aa: CASRRTGGRETQYF
d_call: TRBD1
j_call: TRBJ2-5
v_call: TRBV28

cdr3_aa: CASSGLGHTNTEAFF
d_call: .
j_call: TRBJ1-1
v_call: TRBV2

cdr3_aa: CASSRDSSSYEQYF
d_call: .
j_call: TRBJ2-7
v_call: TRBV10-1

cdr3_aa: CARSGAYEQYF
d_call: .
j_call: TRBJ2-7
v_call: TRBV19

cdr3_aa: CASSPPDKADTQYF
d_call: .
j_call: TRBJ2-3
v_call: TRBV18

cdr3_aa: CASSLGRETQYF
d_call: .
j_call: TRBJ2-5
v_call: TRBV13

cdr3_aa: CAISNDKKETQYF
d_call: .
j_call: TRBJ2-5
v_call: TRBV10-3